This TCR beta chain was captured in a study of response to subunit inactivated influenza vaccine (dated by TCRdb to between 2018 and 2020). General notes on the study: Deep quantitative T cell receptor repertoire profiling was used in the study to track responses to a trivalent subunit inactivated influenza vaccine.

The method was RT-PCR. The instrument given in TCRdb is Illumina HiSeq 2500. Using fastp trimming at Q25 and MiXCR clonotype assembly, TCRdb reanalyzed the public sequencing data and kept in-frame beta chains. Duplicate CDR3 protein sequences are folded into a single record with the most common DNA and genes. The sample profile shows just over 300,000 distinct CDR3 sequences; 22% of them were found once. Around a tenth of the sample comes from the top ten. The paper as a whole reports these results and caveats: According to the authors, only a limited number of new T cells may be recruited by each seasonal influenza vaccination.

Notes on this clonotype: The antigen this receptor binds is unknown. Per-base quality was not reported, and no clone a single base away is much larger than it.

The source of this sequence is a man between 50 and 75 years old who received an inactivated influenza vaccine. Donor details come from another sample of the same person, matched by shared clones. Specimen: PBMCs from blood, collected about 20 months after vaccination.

In nucleotide form, the sequence is TGTGCCAGCAGCCGAGAGGGGTTTTCTGGAAACACCATATATTTT. The resulting protein is CASSREGFSGNTIYF. The rearrangement joined TRBV27 to TRBJ1-3; a tentative D call is TRBD1 (5 bases match). In the germline V gene (reference sequence), CDR1 corresponds to MNHEY and CDR2 to SMNVEV. V sheds 6 bases and J sheds 1 base, leaving 13 bases between their ends. The CDR3 sequence holds 15 residues, the cysteine and phenylalanine included. The DNA shown is the 45-base CDR3, in frame from base 1.